The clone carrying this TCR beta chain showed up just a few times. This may be a read error, as it is one base from a much larger clone. The data are from a study of response to subunit inactivated influenza vaccine. TCRdb itself ran the RT-PCR reads through MiXCR, one entry per CDR3 protein. This sample carries about 520,000 distinct CDR3 sequences, approximately 9.9% of them seen once, and the ten largest clones take approximately 12%. The sequencing here drew on PBMCs from blood, taken roughly 46 days after vaccination. The TCR sequence derives from a man in his forties or fifties who received an inactivated influenza vaccine.

The CDR3 DNA follows: TGTGCCAGCAGCTCGACAGGGTATAGCAATCAGCCCCAGCATTTT. Protein: CASSSTGYSNQPQHF. J is TRBJ1-5 and V is TRBV12-3 or TRBV12-4; 7 bases line up with TRBD1. The trim removed 6 bases at V and 0 bases at J, leaving 5 bases unmatched. The CDR3 is made up of 15 amino acids.